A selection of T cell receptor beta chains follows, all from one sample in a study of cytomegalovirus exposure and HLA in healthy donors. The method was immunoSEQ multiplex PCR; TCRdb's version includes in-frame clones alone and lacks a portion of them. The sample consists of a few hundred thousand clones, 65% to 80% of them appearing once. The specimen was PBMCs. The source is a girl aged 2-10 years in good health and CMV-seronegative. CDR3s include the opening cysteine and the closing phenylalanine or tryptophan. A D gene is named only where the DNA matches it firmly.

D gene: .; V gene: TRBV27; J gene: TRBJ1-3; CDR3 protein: CASSLYSGGPRYF
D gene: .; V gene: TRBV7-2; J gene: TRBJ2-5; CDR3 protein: CASSLVRGQETQYF
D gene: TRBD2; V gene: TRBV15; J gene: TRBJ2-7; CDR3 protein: CATSSARLAGVEQYF
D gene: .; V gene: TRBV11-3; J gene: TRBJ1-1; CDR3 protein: CASSFGPDTEAFF
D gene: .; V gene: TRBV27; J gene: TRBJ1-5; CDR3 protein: CASSLRGGDQPQHF
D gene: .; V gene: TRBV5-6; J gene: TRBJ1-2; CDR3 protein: CASSDDIAGFYGYTF
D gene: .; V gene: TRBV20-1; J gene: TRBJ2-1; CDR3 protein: CSARPYNEQFF
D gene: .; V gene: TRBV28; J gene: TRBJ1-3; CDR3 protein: CASSYLVSGNTIYF
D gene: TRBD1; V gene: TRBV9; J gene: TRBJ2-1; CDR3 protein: CASSPNRGNRISDEQFF
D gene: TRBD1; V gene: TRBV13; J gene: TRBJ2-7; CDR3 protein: CASSLGLGDRAYEQYF